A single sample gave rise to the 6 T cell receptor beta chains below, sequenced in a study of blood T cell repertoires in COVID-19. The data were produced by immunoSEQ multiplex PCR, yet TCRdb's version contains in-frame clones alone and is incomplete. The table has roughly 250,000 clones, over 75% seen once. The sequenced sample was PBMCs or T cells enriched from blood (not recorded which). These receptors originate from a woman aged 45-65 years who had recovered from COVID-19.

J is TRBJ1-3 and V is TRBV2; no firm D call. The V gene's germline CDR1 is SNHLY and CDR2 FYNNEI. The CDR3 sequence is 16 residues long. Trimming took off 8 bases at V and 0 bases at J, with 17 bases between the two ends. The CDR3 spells CASRTPAGASGNTIYF. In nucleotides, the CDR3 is TGTGCCAGCCGGACTCCGGCGGGAGCCTCTGGAAACACCATATATTTT.

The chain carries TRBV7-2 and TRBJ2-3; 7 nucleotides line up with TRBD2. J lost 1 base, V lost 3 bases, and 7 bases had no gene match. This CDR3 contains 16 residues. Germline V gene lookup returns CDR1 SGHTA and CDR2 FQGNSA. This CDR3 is CASSLGSLAGTDTQYF. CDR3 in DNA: TGTGCCAGCAGCTTGGGTTCCCTAGCGGGCACAGATACGCAGTATTTT.

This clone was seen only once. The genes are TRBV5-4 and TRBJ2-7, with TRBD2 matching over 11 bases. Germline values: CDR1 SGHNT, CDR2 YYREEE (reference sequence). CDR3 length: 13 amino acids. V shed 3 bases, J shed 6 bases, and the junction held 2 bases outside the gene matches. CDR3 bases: TGTGCCAGCAGCTCCGGACTAGCGGGCGAGCAGTACTTC. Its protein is CASSSGLAGEQYF.

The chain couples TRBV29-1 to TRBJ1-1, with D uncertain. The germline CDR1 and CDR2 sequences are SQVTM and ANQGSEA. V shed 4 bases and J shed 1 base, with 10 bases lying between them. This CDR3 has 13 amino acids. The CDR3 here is CSVVAQKNTEAFF. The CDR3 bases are TGCAGCGTTGTTGCACAAAAGAACACTGAAGCTTTCTTT. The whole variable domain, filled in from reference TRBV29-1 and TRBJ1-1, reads SAVISQKPSRDICQRGTSLTIQCQVDSQVTMMFWYRQQPGQSLTLIATANQGSEATYESGFVIDKFPISRPNLTFSTLTVSNMSPEDSSIYLCSVVAQKNTEAFFGQGTRLTVV.

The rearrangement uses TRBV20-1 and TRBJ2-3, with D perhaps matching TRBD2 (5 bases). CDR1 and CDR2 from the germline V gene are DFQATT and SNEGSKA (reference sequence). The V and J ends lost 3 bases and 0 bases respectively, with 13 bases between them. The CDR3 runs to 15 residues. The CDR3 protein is CSASVAGTSTDTQYF. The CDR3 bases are TGCAGTGCTAGTGTGGCGGGCACTAGCACAGATACGCAGTATTTT.

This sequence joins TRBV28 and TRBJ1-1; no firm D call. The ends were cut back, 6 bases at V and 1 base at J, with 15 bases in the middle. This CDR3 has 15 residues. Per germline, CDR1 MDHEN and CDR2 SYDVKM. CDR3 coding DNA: TGTGCCAGCAGAGAGGGTCGGATCCGGAACACTGAAGCTTTCTTT. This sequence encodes CASREGRIRNTEAFF.